The subject of this entry is one T cell receptor (beta chain). The antigen is unknown. Both 60 Vbeta primers and 13 Jbeta primers went into the PCR. Clones were read by immunoSEQ multiplex PCR, and TCRdb kept only the in-frame ones, dropping some. The sample lists some 86,000 clones; about 70% were seen once. Each donor's status was that of a healthy bone marrow donor. The data were taken from a study of cytomegalovirus exposure and HLA in healthy donors. The study's findings and limits: Previously analyzed data showed that most TCR beta V segments were productive at a frequency of about 90% or about 30%.

Per germline, CDR1 SGHTA and CDR2 FQGNSA. V was pared by 2 bases and J by 0 bases, with 9 bases between. There are 15 residues in the CDR3. The J gene is TRBJ2-3, the V gene TRBV7-2; D possibly corresponds to TRBD2 (5 bases). The specimen sequenced was PBMCs. The TCR was taken from a young man in good health and CMV-seronegative. The CDR3 reads CASSLQSGSTDTQYF. The CDR3 nucleotides are TGTGCCAGCAGCTTACAGAGCGGCAGCACAGATACGCAGTATTTT.